This T cell receptor beta chain is from a study of T cell repertoires in cytomegalovirus infection. Study-level results: HLA-C-restricted, CMV-specific TCR beta clonotypes were dominant ex vivo.

This clonotype was detected only a few times. What it recognizes is unknown. V gave up 1 base and J gave up 4 bases; unmatched junction bases: 6. This CDR3 spans 17 amino acids. Germline V lookup: CDR1 LGHNA, CDR2 YNFKEQ. TCRdb itself ran the reads through MiXCR, one entry per CDR3 protein. The sample yields about 740,000 distinct CDR3 sequences, roughly a third seen once. Sequencing was carried out using PBMCs. The TCR comes from a human donor in good health (CMV status not recorded). Some clones in this sample may be carry-over from other donors' samples. The rearrangement links TRBV4-2 to TRBJ2-2, with 10 nucleotides matching TRBD1. This CDR3 reads CASSQVPGTGVTGELFF. The CDR3 DNA reads TGTGCCAGCAGCCAAGTTCCCGGGACAGGGGTCACCGGGGAGCTGTTTTTT.